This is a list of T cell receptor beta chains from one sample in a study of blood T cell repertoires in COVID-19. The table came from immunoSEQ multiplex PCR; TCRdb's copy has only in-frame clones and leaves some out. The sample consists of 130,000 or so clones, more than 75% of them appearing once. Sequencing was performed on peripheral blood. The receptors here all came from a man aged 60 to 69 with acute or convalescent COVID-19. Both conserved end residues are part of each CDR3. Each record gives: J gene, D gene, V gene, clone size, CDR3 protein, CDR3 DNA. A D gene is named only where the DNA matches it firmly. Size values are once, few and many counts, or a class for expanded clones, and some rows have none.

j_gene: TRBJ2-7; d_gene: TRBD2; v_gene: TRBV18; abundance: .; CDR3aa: CASSPPTSGGYEQYF; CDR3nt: TGTGCCAGCTCACCACCGACTAGCGGGGGGTACGAGCAGTACTTC
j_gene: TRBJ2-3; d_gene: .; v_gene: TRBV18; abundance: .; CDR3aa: CASSGQTSTDTQYF; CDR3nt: TGTGCCAGCTCCGGACAAACTAGCACAGATACGCAGTATTTT
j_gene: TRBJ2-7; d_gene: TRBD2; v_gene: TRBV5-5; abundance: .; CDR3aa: CASSLTSGSGYEQYF; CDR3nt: TGTGCCAGCAGCTTGACTAGCGGGAGTGGCTACGAGCAGTACTTC
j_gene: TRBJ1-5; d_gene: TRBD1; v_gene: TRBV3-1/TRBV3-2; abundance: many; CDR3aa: CASSQSGGSNQPQHF; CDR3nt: TGTGCCAGCAGCCAATCAGGGGGAAGCAATCAGCCCCAGCATTTT
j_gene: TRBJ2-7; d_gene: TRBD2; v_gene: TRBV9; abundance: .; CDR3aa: CASSATGGYEQYF; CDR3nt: TGTGCCAGCAGCGCCACCGGGGGGTACGAGCAGTACTTC
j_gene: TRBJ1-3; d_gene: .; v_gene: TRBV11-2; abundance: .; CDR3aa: CASSSSGHQARHTIYF; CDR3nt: TGTGCCAGCAGCTCCTCGGGACACCAAGCGAGGCACACCATATATTTT
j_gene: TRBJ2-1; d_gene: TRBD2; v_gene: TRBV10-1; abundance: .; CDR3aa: CASKYSGKGVEQFF; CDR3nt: TGCGCCAGCAAGTATAGCGGGAAGGGGGTTGAGCAGTTCTTC
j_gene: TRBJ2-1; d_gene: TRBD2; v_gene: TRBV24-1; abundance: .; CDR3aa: CATSDYPIGQSGSLWNEQFF; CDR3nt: TGTGCCACCAGTGATTACCCAATAGGCCAAAGCGGGAGTCTTTGGAATGAGCAGTTCTTC
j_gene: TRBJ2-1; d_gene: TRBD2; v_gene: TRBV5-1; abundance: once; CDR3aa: CASSLRGLAFSSYNEQFF; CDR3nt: TGCGCCAGCAGCTTGCGTGGACTAGCGTTCAGCTCCTACAATGAGCAGTTCTTC
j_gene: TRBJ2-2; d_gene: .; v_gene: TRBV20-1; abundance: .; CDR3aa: CSASNPPTGELFF; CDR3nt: TGCAGTGCTAGTAACCCCCCCACTGGGGAGCTGTTTTTT
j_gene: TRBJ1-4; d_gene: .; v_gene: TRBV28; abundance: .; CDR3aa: CASSLTAATNEKLFF; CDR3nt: TGTGCCAGCAGTTTAACAGCAGCAACTAATGAAAAACTGTTTTTT
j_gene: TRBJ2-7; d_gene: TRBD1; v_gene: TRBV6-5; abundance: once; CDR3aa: CASSSRRDRGPYEQYF; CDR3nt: TGTGCCAGCAGTTCGCGCCGGGACAGGGGGCCCTACGAGCAGTACTTC
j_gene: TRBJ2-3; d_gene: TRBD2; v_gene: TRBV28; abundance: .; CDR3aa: CASSSGTSGTDTDTQYF; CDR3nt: TGTGCCAGCAGTTCCGGGACTAGCGGGACTGACACAGATACGCAGTATTTT
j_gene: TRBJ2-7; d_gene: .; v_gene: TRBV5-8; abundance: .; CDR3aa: CASSLDPGTNKQYF; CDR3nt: TGTGCCAGCAGCTTGGACCCCGGGACAAATAAGCAGTACTTC
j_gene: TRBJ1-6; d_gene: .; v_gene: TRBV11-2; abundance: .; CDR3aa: CASSPSTVTANSPLHF; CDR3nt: TGTGCCAGCAGCCCCTCCACCGTGACAGCTAATTCACCCCTCCACTTT
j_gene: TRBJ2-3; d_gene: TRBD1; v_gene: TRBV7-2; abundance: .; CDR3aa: CASSLAGTGGRDTQYF; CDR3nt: TGTGCCAGCAGCTTAGCGGGGACAGGGGGCAGAGATACGCAGTATTTT
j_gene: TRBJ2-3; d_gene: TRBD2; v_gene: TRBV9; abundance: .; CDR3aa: CASSVGQAGGTDTQYF; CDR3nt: TGTGCCAGCAGCGTAGGACAAGCGGGAGGTACAGATACGCAGTATTTT
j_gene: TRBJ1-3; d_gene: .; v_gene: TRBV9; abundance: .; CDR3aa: CASSVNTESGNTIYF; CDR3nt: TGTGCCAGCAGCGTTAACACGGAGTCTGGAAACACCATATATTTT
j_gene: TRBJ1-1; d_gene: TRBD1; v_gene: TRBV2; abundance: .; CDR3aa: CASSRDRGAEAFF; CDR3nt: TGTGCCAGCAGTCGGGACAGGGGGGCTGAAGCTTTCTTT
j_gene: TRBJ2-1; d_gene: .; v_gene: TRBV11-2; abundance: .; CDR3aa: CASSQGGVGQFF; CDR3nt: TGTGCCAGCAGCCAGGGGGGCGTGGGGCAGTTCTTC
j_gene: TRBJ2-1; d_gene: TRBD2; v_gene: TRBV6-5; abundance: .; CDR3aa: CASSYSRREHEQFF; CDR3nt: TGTGCCAGCAGTTACTCGCGGCGGGAGCATGAGCAGTTCTTC
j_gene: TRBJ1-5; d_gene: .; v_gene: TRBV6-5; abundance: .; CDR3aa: CASSYGRRRNQPQHF; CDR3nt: TGTGCCAGCAGTTACGGTAGGAGGCGCAATCAGCCCCAGCATTTT
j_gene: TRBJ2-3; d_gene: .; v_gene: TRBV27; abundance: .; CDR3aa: CASSLFSRVPSPGDTQYF; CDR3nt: TGTGCCAGCAGTTTGTTCTCCAGGGTTCCCTCCCCCGGGGATACGCAGTATTTT
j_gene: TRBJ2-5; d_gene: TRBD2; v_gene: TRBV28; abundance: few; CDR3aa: CASRLLAGVETQYF; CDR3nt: TGTGCCAGCAGGCTACTAGCGGGAGTAGAGACCCAGTACTTC
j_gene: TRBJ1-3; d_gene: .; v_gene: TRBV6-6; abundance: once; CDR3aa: CASRVTSGGHGNTIYF; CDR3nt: TGTGCCAGCAGAGTTACGTCCGGGGGTCATGGAAACACCATATATTTT
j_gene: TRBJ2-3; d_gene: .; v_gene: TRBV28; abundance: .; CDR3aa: CASSSQGADTQYF; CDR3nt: TGTGCCAGCAGTTCACAGGGAGCAGATACGCAGTATTTT
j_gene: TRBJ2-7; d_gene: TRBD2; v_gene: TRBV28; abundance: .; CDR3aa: CASSLRAGGAYEQYF; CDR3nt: TGTGCCAGCAGTTTAAGGGCGGGAGGGGCCTACGAGCAGTACTTC
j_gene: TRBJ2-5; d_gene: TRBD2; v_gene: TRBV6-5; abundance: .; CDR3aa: CASNRLAGGQETQYF; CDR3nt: TGTGCCAGCAACCGACTAGCGGGGGGGCAAGAGACCCAGTACTTC
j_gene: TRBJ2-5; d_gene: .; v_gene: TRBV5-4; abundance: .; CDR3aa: CASSPRDTGGTQYF; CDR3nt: TGTGCCAGCAGCCCACGGGACACGGGAGGGACCCAGTACTTC
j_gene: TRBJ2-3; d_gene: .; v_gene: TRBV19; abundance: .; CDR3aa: CASSMMLSGPADTQYF; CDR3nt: TGTGCCAGTAGTATGATGCTCAGCGGACCCGCGGATACGCAGTATTTT
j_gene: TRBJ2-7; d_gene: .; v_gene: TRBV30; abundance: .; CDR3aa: CAWSVQGAGKYF; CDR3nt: TGTGCCTGGAGTGTTCAAGGGGCAGGAAAGTACTTC
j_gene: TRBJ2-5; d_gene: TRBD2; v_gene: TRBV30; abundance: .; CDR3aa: CACGTSGRSGSETQYF; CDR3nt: TGTGCCTGTGGGACTAGCGGGAGGAGCGGGAGCGAGACCCAGTACTTC
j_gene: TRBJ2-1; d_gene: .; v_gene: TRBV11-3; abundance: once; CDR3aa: CASSRVYNEQFF; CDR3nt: TGTGCCAGCAGTCGGGTTTACAATGAGCAGTTCTTC
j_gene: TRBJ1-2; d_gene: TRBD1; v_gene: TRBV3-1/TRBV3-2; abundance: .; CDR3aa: CASSQDPGGWNGYTF; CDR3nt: TGTGCCAGCAGCCAAGATCCAGGGGGCTGGAATGGCTACACCTTC
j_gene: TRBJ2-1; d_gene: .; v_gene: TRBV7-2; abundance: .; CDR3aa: CASSLVPDNEQFF; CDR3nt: TGTGCCAGCAGCTTAGTCCCTGACAATGAGCAGTTCTTC
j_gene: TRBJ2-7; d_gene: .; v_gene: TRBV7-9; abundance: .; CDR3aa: CASSSGLYEQYF; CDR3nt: TGTGCCAGCAGCTCCGGACTCTACGAGCAGTACTTC
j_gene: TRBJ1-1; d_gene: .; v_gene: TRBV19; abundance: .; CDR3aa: CASSLPVPNTEAFF; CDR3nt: TGTGCCAGTAGTCTTCCGGTGCCGAACACTGAAGCTTTCTTT
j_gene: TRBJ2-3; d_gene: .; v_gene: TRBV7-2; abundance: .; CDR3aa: CASSLGRGADTQYF; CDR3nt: TGTGCCAGCAGCTTAGGCCGGGGAGCAGATACGCAGTATTTT
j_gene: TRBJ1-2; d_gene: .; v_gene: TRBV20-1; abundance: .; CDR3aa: CSAPGYGYTF; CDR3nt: TGCAGTGCCCCCGGCTATGGCTACACCTTC
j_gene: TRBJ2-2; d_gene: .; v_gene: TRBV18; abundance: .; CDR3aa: CASSTSQNTGELFF; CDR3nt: TGTGCCAGCTCAACTAGCCAGAACACCGGGGAGCTGTTTTTT
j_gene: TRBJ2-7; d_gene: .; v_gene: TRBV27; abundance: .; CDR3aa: CASSKDALTGYEQYF; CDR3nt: TGTGCCAGCAGTAAGGATGCTCTAACGGGCTACGAGCAGTACTTC
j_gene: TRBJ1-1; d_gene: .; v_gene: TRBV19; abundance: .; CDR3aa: CASTQKGGANTEAFF; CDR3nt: TGTGCCAGTACCCAGAAGGGGGGGGCTAACACTGAAGCTTTCTTT
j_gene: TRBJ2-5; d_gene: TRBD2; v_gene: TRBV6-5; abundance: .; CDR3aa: CASSHSGTGGQETQYF; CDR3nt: TGTGCCAGCAGTCACTCCGGGACGGGGGGACAAGAGACCCAGTACTTC